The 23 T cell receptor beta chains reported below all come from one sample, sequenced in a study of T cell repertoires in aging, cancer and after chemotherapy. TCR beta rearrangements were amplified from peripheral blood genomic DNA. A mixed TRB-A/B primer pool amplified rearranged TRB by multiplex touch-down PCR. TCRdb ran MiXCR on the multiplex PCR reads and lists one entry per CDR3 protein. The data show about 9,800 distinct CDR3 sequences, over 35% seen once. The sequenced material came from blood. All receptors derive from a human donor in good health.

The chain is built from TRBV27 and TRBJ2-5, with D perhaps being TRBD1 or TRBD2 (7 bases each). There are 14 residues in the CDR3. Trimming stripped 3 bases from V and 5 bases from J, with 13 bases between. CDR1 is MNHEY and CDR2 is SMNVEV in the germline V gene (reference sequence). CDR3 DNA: TGTGCCAGCAGTTTGTCAGGGGGAGGGGAGACCCAGTACTTC. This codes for CASSLSGGGETQYF.

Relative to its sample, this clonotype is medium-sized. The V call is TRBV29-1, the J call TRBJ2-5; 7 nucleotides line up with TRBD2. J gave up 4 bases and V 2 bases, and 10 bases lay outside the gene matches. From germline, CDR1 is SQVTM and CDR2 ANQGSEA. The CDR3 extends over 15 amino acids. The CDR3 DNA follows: TGCAGCGTTGAAAGGGAGGGTAGCGGGTCAGAGACCCAGTACTTC. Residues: CSVEREGSGSETQYF.

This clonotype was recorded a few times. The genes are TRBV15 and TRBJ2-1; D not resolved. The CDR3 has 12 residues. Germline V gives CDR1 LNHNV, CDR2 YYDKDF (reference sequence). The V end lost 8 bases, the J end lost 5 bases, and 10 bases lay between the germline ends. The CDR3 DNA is TGTGCCACCTTGGACGCGAACAATGAGCAGTTCTTC. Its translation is CATLDANNEQFF.

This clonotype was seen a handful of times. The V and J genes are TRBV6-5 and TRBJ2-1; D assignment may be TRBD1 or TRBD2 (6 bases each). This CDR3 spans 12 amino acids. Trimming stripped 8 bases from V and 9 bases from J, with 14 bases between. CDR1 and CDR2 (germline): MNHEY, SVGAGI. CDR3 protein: CASALQGGEQFF. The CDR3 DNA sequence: TGTGCCAGCGCCTTACAGGGAGGTGAGCAGTTCTTC.

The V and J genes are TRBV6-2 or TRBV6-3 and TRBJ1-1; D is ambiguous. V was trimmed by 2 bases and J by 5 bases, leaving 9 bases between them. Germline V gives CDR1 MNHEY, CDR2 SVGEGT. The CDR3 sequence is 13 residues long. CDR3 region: CASSYEGGTEAFF. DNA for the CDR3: TGTGCCAGCAGTTACGAGGGCGGTACTGAAGCTTTCTTT.

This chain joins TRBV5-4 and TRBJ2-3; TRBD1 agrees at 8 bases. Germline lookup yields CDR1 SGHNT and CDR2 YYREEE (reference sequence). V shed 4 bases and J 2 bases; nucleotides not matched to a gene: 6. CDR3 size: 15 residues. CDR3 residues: CASSKGQDHTDTQYF. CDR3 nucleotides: TGTGCCAGCAGCAAGGGACAGGACCACACAGATACGCAGTATTTT.

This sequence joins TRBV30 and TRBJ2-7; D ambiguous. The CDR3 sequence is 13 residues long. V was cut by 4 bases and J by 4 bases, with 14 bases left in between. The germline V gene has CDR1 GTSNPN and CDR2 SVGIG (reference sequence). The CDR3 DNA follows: TGTGCCTGGACCATTACTCAGGAATACGAGCAGTACTTC. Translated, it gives CAWTITQEYEQYF.

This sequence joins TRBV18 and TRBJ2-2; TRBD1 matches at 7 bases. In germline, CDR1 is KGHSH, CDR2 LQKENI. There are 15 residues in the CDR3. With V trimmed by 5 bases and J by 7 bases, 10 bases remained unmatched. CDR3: CASSTQRDSSGELFF. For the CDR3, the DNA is TGTGCCAGCTCAACACAAAGGGACAGTAGCGGGGAGCTGTTTTTT.

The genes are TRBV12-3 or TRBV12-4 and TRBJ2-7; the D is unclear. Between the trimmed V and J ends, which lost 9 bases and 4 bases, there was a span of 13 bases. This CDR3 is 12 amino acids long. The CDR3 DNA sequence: TGTGCCAGTCGATCGGTGGGGTACGAGCAGTACTTC. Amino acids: CASRSVGYEQYF.

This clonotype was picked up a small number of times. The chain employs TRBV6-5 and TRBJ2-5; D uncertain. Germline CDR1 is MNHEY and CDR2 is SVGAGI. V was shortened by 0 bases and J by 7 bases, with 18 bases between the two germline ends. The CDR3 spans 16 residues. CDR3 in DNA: TGTGCCAGCAGTTACTCGTACCTAGTGGGCGGTGGGACCCAGTACTTC. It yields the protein CASSYSYLVGGGTQYF.

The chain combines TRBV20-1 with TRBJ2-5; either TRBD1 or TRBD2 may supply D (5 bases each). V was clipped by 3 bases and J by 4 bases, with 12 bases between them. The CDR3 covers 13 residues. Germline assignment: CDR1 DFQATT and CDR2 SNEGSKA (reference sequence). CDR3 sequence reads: CSASPLGRETQYF. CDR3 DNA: TGCAGTGCTAGCCCGCTGGGACGAGAGACCCAGTACTTC.

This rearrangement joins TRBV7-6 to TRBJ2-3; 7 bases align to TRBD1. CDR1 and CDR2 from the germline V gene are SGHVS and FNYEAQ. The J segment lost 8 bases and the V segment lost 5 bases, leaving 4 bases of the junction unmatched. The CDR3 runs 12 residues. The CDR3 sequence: CASSPRQGTQYF. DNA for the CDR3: TGTGCCAGCAGCCCGCGACAGGGTACGCAGTATTTT.

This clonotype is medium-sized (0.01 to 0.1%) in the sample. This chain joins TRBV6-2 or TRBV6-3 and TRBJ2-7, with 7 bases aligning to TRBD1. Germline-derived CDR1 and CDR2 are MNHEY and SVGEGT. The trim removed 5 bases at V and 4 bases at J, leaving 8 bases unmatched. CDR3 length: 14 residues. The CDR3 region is CASSPWTGHYEQYF. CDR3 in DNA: TGTGCCAGCAGTCCTTGGACAGGACATTACGAGCAGTACTTC.

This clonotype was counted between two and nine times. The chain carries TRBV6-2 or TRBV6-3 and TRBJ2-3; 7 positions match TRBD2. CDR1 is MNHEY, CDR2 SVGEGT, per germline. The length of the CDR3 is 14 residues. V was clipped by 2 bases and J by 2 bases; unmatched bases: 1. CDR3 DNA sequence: TGTGCCAGCAGTTACAGCGGGGCCACAGATACGCAGTATTTT. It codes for CASSYSGATDTQYF.

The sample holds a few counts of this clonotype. The CDR3 DNA is TGTGCCTTCCGGGACGGGGAAGAGACCCAGTACTTC. Amino acids: CAFRDGEETQYF. The chain is built from TRBV30 and TRBJ2-5; possibly TRBD1 or TRBD2 for D (5 bases each). The CDR3 has 12 amino acids. The ends were cut back, 7 bases at V and 3 bases at J, with 12 bases in the middle. Germline V gives CDR1 GTSNPN, CDR2 SVGIG (reference sequence).

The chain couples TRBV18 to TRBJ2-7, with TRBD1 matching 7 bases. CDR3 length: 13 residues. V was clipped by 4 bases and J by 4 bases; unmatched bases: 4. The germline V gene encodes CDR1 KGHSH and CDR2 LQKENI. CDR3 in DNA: TGTGCCAGCTCACAGGGGGCGGGTTACGAGCAGTACTTC. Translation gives CASSQGAGYEQYF.

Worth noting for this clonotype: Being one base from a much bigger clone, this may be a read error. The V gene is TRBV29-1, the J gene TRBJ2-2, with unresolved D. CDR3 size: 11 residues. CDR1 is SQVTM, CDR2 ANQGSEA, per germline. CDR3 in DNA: TGCAGCGTTGATAGGACCGAGGAGCTGTTTTTT. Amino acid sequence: CSVDRTEELFF.

CDR3 amino acids: CASSRHGTSGTDTQYF. CDR3 nucleotides: TGTGCCAGCAGTAGACACGGGACTAGCGGCACAGATACGCAGTATTTT. The chain carries TRBV27 and TRBJ2-3; 10 nucleotides agree with TRBD2. The CDR3 is 16 amino acids. The V gene end was trimmed by 5 bases and the J gene end by 1 base; junction bases not matched to a gene: 6. Per the germline V gene, CDR1 is MNHEY and CDR2 is SMNVEV (reference sequence).

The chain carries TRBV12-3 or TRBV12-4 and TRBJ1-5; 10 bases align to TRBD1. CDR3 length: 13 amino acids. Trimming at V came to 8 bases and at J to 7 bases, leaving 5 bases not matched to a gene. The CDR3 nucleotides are TGTGCCAGCTCGGGACAGGGGAACCAGCCCCAGCATTTT. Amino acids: CASSGQGNQPQHF.

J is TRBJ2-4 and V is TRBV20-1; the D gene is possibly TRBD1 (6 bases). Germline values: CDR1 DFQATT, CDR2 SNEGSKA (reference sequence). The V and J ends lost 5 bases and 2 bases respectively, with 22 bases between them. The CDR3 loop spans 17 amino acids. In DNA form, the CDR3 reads TGCAGTGCTCCCGGGACGAGACAGGTACTAACCAAAAACATTCAGTACTTC. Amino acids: CSAPGTRQVLTKNIQYF.

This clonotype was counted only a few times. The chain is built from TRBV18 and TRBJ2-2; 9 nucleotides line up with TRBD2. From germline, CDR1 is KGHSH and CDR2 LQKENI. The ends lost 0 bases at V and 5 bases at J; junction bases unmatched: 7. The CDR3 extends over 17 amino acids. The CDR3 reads CASSPPYAGGQTGELFF. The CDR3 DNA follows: TGTGCCAGCTCACCACCGTATGCGGGAGGGCAAACCGGGGAGCTGTTTTTT.

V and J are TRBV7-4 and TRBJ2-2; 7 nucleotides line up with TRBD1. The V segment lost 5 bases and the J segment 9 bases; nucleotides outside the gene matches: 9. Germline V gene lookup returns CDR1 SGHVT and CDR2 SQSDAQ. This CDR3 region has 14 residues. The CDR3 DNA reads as TGTGCCAGCAGCCACGGGACAGCCGACCGGGAGCTGTTTTTT. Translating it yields CASSHGTADRELFF.

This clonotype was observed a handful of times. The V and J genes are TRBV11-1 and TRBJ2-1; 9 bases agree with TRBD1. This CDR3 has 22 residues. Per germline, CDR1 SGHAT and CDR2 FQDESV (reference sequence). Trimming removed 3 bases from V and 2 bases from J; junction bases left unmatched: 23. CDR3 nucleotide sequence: TGTGCCAGCAGCTTTCCCGGGGCGGACAGGGGTCGTGAGGGAGGGGCCTACAATGAGCAGTTCTTC. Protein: CASSFPGADRGREGGAYNEQFF.